One sample yielded the 19 T cell receptor beta chains listed below, sequenced in a study of T cell responses to AZD1222 COVID-19 vaccine. Method: immunoSEQ multiplex PCR; TCRdb's copy keeps in-frame clones and lacks some. This sample has roughly 190,000 clones, with approximately 90% found just once. The sample here was peripheral blood, taken on day 0 of AZD1222 vaccination. The receptors come from an adult in good health.

The chain has TRBV5-4 and TRBJ2-3; 10 bases match TRBD2. Germline trimming cut 0 bases from V and 6 bases from J; bases unmatched to any gene: 7. There are 16 residues in the CDR3. Germline CDR1 is SGHNT and CDR2 is YYREEE (reference sequence). The CDR3 bases are TGTGCCAGCAGCTTGGAGGCTAGCGGGAGAGGGGATACGCAGTATTTT. As protein: CASSLEASGRGDTQYF. The variable domain in full, completed from reference TRBV5-4 and TRBJ2-3, reads ETGVTQSPTHLIKTRGQQVTLRCSSQSGHNTVSWYQQALGQGPQFIFQYYREEENGRGNFPPRFSGLQFPNYSSELNVNALELDDSALYLCASSLEASGRGDTQYFGPGTRLTVL.

As to this clone: Other DNA sequences in the sample encode the same CDR3. The genes are TRBV10-3 and TRBJ1-1, with TRBD1 identical over 8 bases. CDR3 size: 15 residues. Unmatched junction bases numbered 2, after V lost 2 bases and J lost 0 bases. The germline CDR1 and CDR2 sequences are ENHRY and SYGVKD. The CDR3 region has the DNA TGTGCCATCAGTGAGGGGACAGGAATGAACACTGAAGCTTTCTTT. Translation gives CAISEGTGMNTEAFF.

The chain uses TRBV7-8 and TRBJ1-6, with 9 bases lining up with TRBD1. Germline loops: CDR1 SGHVS, CDR2 FQNEAQ. V shed 5 bases and J 7 bases; nucleotides not matched to a gene: 3. The CDR3 covers 14 residues. The DNA of the CDR3 is TGTGCCAGCAGCCCCGGACAGGGGAATTCACCCCTCCACTTT. It codes for CASSPGQGNSPLHF.

In DNA form, the CDR3 reads TGTGCCAGCAGTGAATGGGATACCTACGAGCAGTACTTC. Amino acids: CASSEWDTYEQYF. The gene calls are TRBV25-1 and TRBJ2-7; no clear D gene. The CDR3 is 13 residues long. Germline V gene lookup returns CDR1 MGHDK and CDR2 SYGVNS. V lost 1 base and J lost 2, with 6 bases in between.

The V and J genes are TRBV5-4 and TRBJ1-3, with no clear D. With 2 bases removed from V and 3 bases from J, the gap between germline ends came to 0 bases. Germline CDR1 is SGHNT and CDR2 is YYREEE (reference sequence). The length of the CDR3 is 11 residues. The CDR3 DNA reads as TGTGCCAGCAGCTTTGGAAACACCATATATTTT. Its protein product is CASSFGNTIYF.

This chain joins TRBV27 and TRBJ1-4; D remains unclear. CDR3 length equals 13 residues. The germline V gene has CDR1 MNHEY and CDR2 SMNVEV (reference sequence). The V end was cut by 3 bases, the J end by 5 bases, with 7 bases between. Here the CDR3 reads CASSFVENEKLFF. The CDR3 region has the DNA TGTGCCAGCAGTTTTGTGGAGAATGAAAAACTGTTTTTT.

The chain is built from TRBV9 and TRBJ1-1; 7 bases agree with TRBD1. V lost 0 bases, J lost 3 bases, and 5 bases stayed unmatched. The CDR3 covers 15 residues. The germline V gene has CDR1 SGDLS and CDR2 YYNGEE. The CDR3 region is CASSVGDRVDTEAFF. CDR3 sequence (DNA): TGTGCCAGCAGCGTAGGCGACAGGGTGGACACTGAAGCTTTCTTT.

V usage is TRBV28 and J usage is TRBJ2-4; D may match TRBD1 or TRBD2 (5 bases each). In germline, CDR1 is MDHEN, CDR2 SYDVKM. The CDR3 has 14 amino acids. V lost 4 bases to trimming and J lost 6 bases, with 13 bases between them. CDR3 sequence (DNA): TGTGCCAGCAGTTCCAACCCCGGGACAAACATTCAGTACTTC. As protein: CASSSNPGTNIQYF.

This chain connects TRBV5-1 to TRBJ1-1, with 9 positions matching TRBD1. The CDR3 extends over 15 amino acids. Germline values: CDR1 SGHRS, CDR2 YFSETQ. V was pared by 4 bases and J by 4 bases, with 8 bases of the junction left unmatched. The CDR3 region is CASSQQGAGGTEAFF. The CDR3 region has the DNA TGCGCCAGCAGCCAACAGGGGGCAGGGGGCACTGAAGCTTTCTTT.

The rearrangement links TRBV5-1 to TRBJ1-1; 7 bases match TRBD1. The CDR3 extends over 15 amino acids. CDR1 and CDR2 from the germline V gene are SGHRS and YFSETQ. V lost 6 bases, J lost 6 bases, and 14 bases stayed unmatched. The CDR3 protein is CASKGGSTNFAEAFF. In DNA, the CDR3 is TGCGCCAGCAAAGGGGGCAGTACAAATTTCGCTGAAGCTTTCTTT.

The chain recombines TRBV6-5 with TRBJ2-7, with 11 positions matching TRBD1. The germline V gene has CDR1 MNHEY and CDR2 SVGAGI. CDR3 size: 13 residues. The V gene end was trimmed by 8 bases and the J gene end by 6 bases; junction bases not matched to a gene: 6. The CDR3 DNA reads as TGTGCCAGCCGCCGGACAGGGGGCGGCGAGCAGTACTTC. Translated, it gives CASRRTGGGEQYF.

This clone was recorded only once. Written as DNA, the CDR3 is TGTGCCAGCAGCTCTAGCGGGGGGGGCAATGAGCAGTTCTTC. Its protein product is CASSSSGGGNEQFF. The chain is built from TRBV5-8 and TRBJ2-1, with TRBD2 identical over 12 bases. Germline loops: CDR1 SGHTS, CDR2 YDEGEE. This CDR3 is 14 amino acids long. V gave up 3 bases and J gave up 6 bases; unmatched junction bases: 1. Based on the CDR3 plus reference TRBV5-8 and TRBJ2-1, the full variable domain is EAGVTQSPTHLIKTRGQQATLRCSPISGHTSVYWYQQALGLGLQFLLWYDEGEERNRGNFPPRFSGRQFPNYSSELNVNALELEDSALYLCASSSSGGGNEQFFGPGTRLTVL.

J is TRBJ2-1 and V is TRBV15; a possible D gene is TRBD2 (5 bases). CDR1 and CDR2 (germline): LNHNV, YYDKDF (reference sequence). Trimming took off 9 bases at V and 6 bases at J, with 15 bases between the two ends. CDR3 length equals 13 residues. Written as DNA, the CDR3 is TGTGCCACGAGTACTAGGTCGAGCAATGAGCAGTTCTTC. Translating gives CATSTRSSNEQFF.

For the CDR3, the DNA is TGCGCCAGCAGCTTGGAGGCCTCTGGGGCCAACGTCCTGACTTTC. Its protein product is CASSLEASGANVLTF. This chain uses TRBV5-1 with TRBJ2-6; D is unclear. Trimming removed 0 bases from V and 0 bases from J, with 4 bases in between. The CDR3 loop spans 15 amino acids. Germline-derived CDR1 and CDR2 are SGHRS and YFSETQ.

This clone has a handful of counts. The rearrangement uses TRBV19 and TRBJ2-7; the match to TRBD2 covers 11 bases. J was trimmed by 2 bases and V by 5 bases; bases with no gene match: 5. The CDR3 runs 15 residues. Per the germline V gene, CDR1 is LNHDA and CDR2 is SQIVND (reference sequence). The CDR3 DNA follows: TGTGCCAGTAGTGCAATAGCGGGAGGGCCCTACGAGCAGTACTTC. Translating it yields CASSAIAGGPYEQYF. Drawing the rest from reference TRBV19 and TRBJ2-7, the complete variable domain is DGGITQSPKYLFRKEGQNVTLSCEQNLNHDAMYWYRQDPGQGLRLIYYSQIVNDFQKGDIAEGYSVSREKKESFPLTVTSAQKNPTAFYLCASSAIAGGPYEQYFGPGTRLTVT.

The chain employs TRBV3-1 (or the pseudogene TRBV3-2) and TRBJ2-4; 12 bases map to TRBD1. The CDR3 is 18 amino acids. Germline CDR1 LGHDT, CDR2 YNNKEL (reference sequence). J was trimmed by 5 bases and V by 5 bases; bases with no gene match: 13. CDR3 amino acids: CASSSRDRGRGGENIQYF. The CDR3, as DNA: TGTGCCAGCAGCTCCCGGGACAGGGGGCGCGGGGGGGAAAACATTCAGTACTTC.

The rearrangement uses TRBV6-5 and TRBJ1-4; D is possibly TRBD1 (6 bases). Germline CDR1 reads MNHEY; CDR2 reads SVGAGI. V was pared by 6 bases and J by 2 bases, with 10 bases between. This CDR3 comprises 14 residues. The chain's CDR3 is CASRRTATNEKLFF. The CDR3 region has the DNA TGTGCCAGCAGAAGGACAGCCACTAATGAAAAACTGTTTTTT.

The chain joins TRBV11-2 to TRBJ1-1; no definite D call. CDR1 SGHAT and CDR2 FQNNGV come from the germline V gene. This CDR3 is built from 12 residues. V lost 5 bases and J lost 8, with 12 bases in between. The DNA for the CDR3 is TGTGCCAGCAGCGTCCGGGTCAGAGAAGCTTTCTTT. This gives the protein CASSVRVREAFF.

The chain is built from TRBV28 and TRBJ1-1, with 7 nucleotides matching TRBD1. This CDR3 is 22 amino acids long. The V and J ends lost 0 bases and 3 bases, in that order; junction bases with no gene match: 25. Germline V CDR1 and CDR2: MDHEN, SYDVKM. DNA for the CDR3: TGTGCCAGCAGTTTATGGTTGGCTCGGGCCGTAACAGGGGCTAAAGTGGACACTGAAGCTTTCTTT. It yields the protein CASSLWLARAVTGAKVDTEAFF.